This T cell receptor beta chain was recorded in a study of Ad26.COV2.S vaccination and SARS-CoV-2 variants. Trimming shortened V by 6 bases and J by 5 bases, and 10 bases separated the two germline ends. The CDR3 runs to 13 residues. Data came from immunoSEQ multiplex PCR; TCRdb stores just in-frame clones and leaves some out. The sample shows roughly 320,000 clones, about 86% of them seen only once. The treatment: around 19 received Ad26.COV2.S at low or high dose, single or two shots; about five received placebo; per-sample allocation not given. Samples analyzed were those drawn on day 63 after the first vaccine or placebo injection. The administered vaccine (an Ad26 vector) expressed Wuhan-strain SARS-CoV-2 spike.

This TCR was recovered from a person aged 18 to 65 who received the Ad26.COV2.S COVID-19 vaccine or a placebo. The sequencing used peripheral blood, collected in a trial of Ad26.COV2.S vaccine versus placebo. This chain connects TRBV12-3 or TRBV12-4 to TRBJ2-2; TRBD1 is a possible D gene (5 bases). The CDR3 nucleotides read TGTGCCAGCAGAATCAGGGTAACCGGGGAGCTGTTTTTT. This encodes CASRIRVTGELFF.